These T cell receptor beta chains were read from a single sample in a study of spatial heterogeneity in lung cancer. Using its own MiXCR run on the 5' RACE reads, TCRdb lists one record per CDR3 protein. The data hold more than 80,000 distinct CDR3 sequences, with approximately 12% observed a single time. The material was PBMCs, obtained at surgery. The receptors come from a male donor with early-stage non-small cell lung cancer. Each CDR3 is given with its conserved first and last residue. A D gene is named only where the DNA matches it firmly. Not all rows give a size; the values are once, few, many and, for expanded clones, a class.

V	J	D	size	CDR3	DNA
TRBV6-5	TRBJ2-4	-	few	CASSYPGAKNIQYF	TGTGCCAGCAGTTACCCGGGAGCCAAAAACATTCAGTACTTC
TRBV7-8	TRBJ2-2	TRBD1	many	CASSIQGAGELFF	TGTGCCAGCAGCATACAGGGGGCCGGGGAGCTGTTTTTT
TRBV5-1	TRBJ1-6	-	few	CASSLGVGASSPLHF	TGCGCCAGCAGCTTGGGTGTAGGAGCAAGTTCACCCCTCCACTTT
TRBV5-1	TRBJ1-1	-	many	CASSLVRGLNTEAFF	TGCGCCAGCAGCTTGGTGAGAGGGTTGAACACTGAAGCTTTCTTT
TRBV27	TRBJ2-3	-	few	CASSLVRPSTDTQYF	TGTGCCAGCAGTTTAGTCAGACCTAGCACAGATACGCAGTATTTT
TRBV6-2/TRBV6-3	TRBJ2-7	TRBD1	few	CASSRTGVYEQYF	TGTGCCAGCAGTAGGACAGGGGTCTACGAGCAGTACTTC
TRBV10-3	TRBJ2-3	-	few	CATGGTTDTQYF	TGTGCCACTGGGGGCACAACAGATACGCAGTATTTT
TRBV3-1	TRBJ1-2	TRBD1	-	CASSQGTGSDYGYTF	TGTGCCAGCAGCCAAGGGACAGGGTCAGACTATGGCTACACCTTC
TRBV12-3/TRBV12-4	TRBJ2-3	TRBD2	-	CASSLKAPGGTDTQYF	TGTGCCAGCAGTTTAAAAGCACCGGGGGGTACAGATACGCAGTATTTT
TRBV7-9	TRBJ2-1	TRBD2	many	CASSLGTSGYNEQFF	TGTGCCAGCAGCTTAGGGACTAGCGGTTACAATGAGCAGTTCTTC
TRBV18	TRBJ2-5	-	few	CASSPPVPGAETQYF	TGTGCCAGCTCACCACCGGTCCCAGGGGCGGAGACCCAGTACTTC
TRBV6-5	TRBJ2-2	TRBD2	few	CASSYSSGSHGELFF	TGTGCCAGCAGTTACTCTAGCGGGAGTCACGGGGAGCTGTTTTTT
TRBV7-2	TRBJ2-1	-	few	CASSLALGGYNEQFF	TGTGCCAGCAGCTTAGCGCTCGGTGGGTACAATGAGCAGTTCTTC
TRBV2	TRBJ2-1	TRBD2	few	CASTPGPRTSGRGEQFF	TGTGCCAGCACCCCAGGCCCTAGGACTAGCGGGAGAGGTGAGCAGTTCTTC
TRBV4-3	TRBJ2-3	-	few	CASSQDLASDTQYF	TGCGCCAGCAGCCAAGATCTAGCGTCCGATACGCAGTATTTT
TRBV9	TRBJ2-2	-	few	CASSASPTGELFF	TGTGCCAGCAGCGCTTCCCCTACCGGGGAGCTGTTTTTT